This T cell receptor beta chain was found in a study of T cells after posttransplantation cyclophosphamide. Findings and caveats of the study: TRB overlap between skin or GI tissue T cells and blood was limited.

Produced via immunoSEQ multiplex PCR; TCRdb's table is partial and in-frame only. Observed in the sample are tens of thousands of clones, none of them singletons. This clone was counted between two and nine times. Antigen unknown. This related bone marrow graft donor gave peripheral blood on the day of marrow donation. Trimming shortened V by 5 bases and J by 4 bases, and 11 bases separated the two germline ends. Germline assignment: CDR1 SGHTA and CDR2 FQGTGA. This CDR3 has 13 amino acids. The sequence was collected from a man aged 35-49 years in good health, CMV-negative, and a related stem cell transplant donor. The specimen was PBMCs. V gene TRBV7-3 combines with J gene TRBJ2-5; D perhaps matches TRBD2 (6 bases). The CDR3 DNA reads as TGTGCCAGCAGCCCACGGAGGGCAGAGACCCAGTACTTC. Encoded protein: CASSPRRAETQYF.